One sample yielded the 10 T cell receptor beta chains listed below, sequenced in a study of cytomegalovirus exposure and HLA in healthy donors. Both 60 Vbeta primers and 13 Jbeta primers went into the PCR. Measured with immunoSEQ multiplex PCR; TCRdb has only the in-frame clones, and not every one. The sample holds about 200,000 clones; less than 85% are singletons and the top ten take about 0.22%. The sequenced sample was PBMCs. The receptors stem from a girl aged 2 to 9 in good health and CMV-seronegative.

This rearrangement joins TRBV5-4 to TRBJ2-7; 8 nucleotides match TRBD2. J lost 1 base, V lost 4 bases, and 7 bases had no gene match. Germline V gene sequence: CDR1 SGHNT, CDR2 YYREEE (reference sequence). The CDR3 has 15 residues. The CDR3 loop is CASSLSSGGSYEQYF. For the CDR3, the DNA is TGTGCCAGCAGCCTTTCCAGCGGGGGTTCCTACGAGCAGTACTTC.

This clone was counted a few times. V and J are TRBV5-6 and TRBJ1-4; TRBD1 agrees at 7 bases. The CDR3 length is 18 residues. The junction had 15 bases not matched to a gene; V was cut back by 7 bases and J by 0 bases. Germline V gives CDR1 SGHDT, CDR2 YYEEEE. For the CDR3, the DNA is TGTGCCAGCGGGCTAGGGGGCGCAGGGATTGCAACTAATGAAAAACTGTTTTTT. It is translated as CASGLGGAGIATNEKLFF.

V and J are TRBV7-2 and TRBJ1-2; D not resolved. This CDR3 is built from 13 residues. Germline values: CDR1 SGHTA, CDR2 FQGNSA. V lost 2 bases, J lost 3 bases, and 7 bases lay in between. The CDR3: CASSLPGDYGYTF. The CDR3 region has the DNA TGTGCCAGCAGCTTACCCGGGGACTATGGCTACACCTTC.

The chain uses TRBV9 and TRBJ1-1; D is unclear. Germline CDR1 and CDR2: SGDLS and YYNGEE. Trimming removed 3 bases at V and 0 bases at J, with 6 bases between. The CDR3 runs 13 residues. The CDR3 bases are TGTGCCAGCAGCGCCGCGATGAACACTGAAGCTTTCTTT. Its translation is CASSAAMNTEAFF.

This clone has a handful of counts. The chain is built from TRBV4-2 and TRBJ2-3; the D is unclear. This CDR3 region has 14 residues. Germline-derived CDR1 and CDR2 are LGHNA and YNFKEQ. The V gene lost 1 base and the J gene lost 6 bases, with 11 bases spanning the gap. The CDR3 region is CASSQGASRDTQYF. The CDR3 coding sequence is TGTGCCAGCAGCCAAGGGGCCAGCAGGGATACGCAGTATTTT.

The chain employs TRBV6-4 and TRBJ2-2; a weak D match, TRBD1 (5 bases). Germline V gene sequence: CDR1 MRHNA, CDR2 SNTAGT. V dropped 6 bases and J dropped 4 bases, with 6 bases sitting between them. The CDR3 loop spans 12 amino acids. The CDR3 here is CASSQGTGELFF. The CDR3 DNA reads as TGTGCCAGCAGCCAGGGCACCGGGGAGCTGTTTTTT.

This clone was observed a handful of times. The V and J genes are TRBV7-8 and TRBJ1-4, with D unresolved. V was trimmed by 5 bases and J by 14 bases, leaving 21 bases between them. The CDR3 is 14 amino acids. The V gene's germline CDR1 is SGHVS and CDR2 FQNEAQ. This chain's CDR3 is CASSIDGSPNWLFF. CDR3 coding DNA: TGTGCCAGCAGCATCGACGGGTCTCCAAACTGGCTGTTTTTT.

Points on this clone: Additional DNA sequences in this sample encode the identical CDR3. This chain links TRBV5-1 with TRBJ1-1, with a possible D match to TRBD1 (5 bases). V lost 0 bases, J lost 0 bases, and 6 bases lay in between. The CDR3 loop spans 14 amino acids. Germline loops: CDR1 SGHRS, CDR2 YFSETQ. CDR3 amino acids: CASSLGQMNTEAFF. The CDR3 nucleotides read TGCGCCAGCAGCTTGGGACAGATGAACACTGAAGCTTTCTTT.

This clone was recorded a few times. The chain links TRBV7-9 to TRBJ1-3; unclear D gene. CDR3 length equals 14 residues. In germline, CDR1 is SEHNR, CDR2 FQNEAQ (reference sequence). The V and J ends lost 0 bases and 3 bases respectively, with 6 bases between them. The CDR3 loop is CASSLALRGNTIYF. For the CDR3, the DNA is TGTGCCAGCAGCTTAGCGCTGCGTGGAAACACCATATATTTT. The whole variable domain, filled in from reference TRBV7-9 and TRBJ1-3, reads DTGVSQNPRHKITKRGQNVTFRCDPISEHNRLYWYRQTLGQGPEFLTYFQNEAQLEKSRLLSDRFSAERPKGSFSTLEIQRTEQGDSAMYLCASSLALRGNTIYFGEGSWLTVV.

The chain links TRBV6-6 to TRBJ2-7, with D tentatively TRBD1 (6 bases). The CDR3 consists of 13 residues. The V and J ends lost 3 bases and 3 bases respectively, with 9 bases between them. Germline CDR1 reads MNHNY; CDR2 reads SVGAGI (reference sequence). The CDR3, as DNA: TGTGCCAGCAGTTATGGCAGGGGCTACGAGCAGTACTTC. It codes for CASSYGRGYEQYF.